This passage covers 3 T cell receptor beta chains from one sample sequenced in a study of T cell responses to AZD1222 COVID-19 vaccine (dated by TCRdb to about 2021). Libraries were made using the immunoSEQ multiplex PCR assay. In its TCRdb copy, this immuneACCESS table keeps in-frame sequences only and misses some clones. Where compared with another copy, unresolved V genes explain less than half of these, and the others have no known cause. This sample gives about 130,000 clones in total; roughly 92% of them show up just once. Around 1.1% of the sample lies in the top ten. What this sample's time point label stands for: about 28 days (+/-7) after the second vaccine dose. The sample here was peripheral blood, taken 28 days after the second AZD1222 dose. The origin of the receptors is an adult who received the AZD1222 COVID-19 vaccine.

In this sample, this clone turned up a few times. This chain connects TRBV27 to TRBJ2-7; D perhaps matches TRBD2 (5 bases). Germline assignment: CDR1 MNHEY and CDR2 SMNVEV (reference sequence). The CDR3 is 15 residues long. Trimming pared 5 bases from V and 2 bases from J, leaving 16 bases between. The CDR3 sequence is CASSPSADRAYEQYF. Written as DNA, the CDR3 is TGTGCCAGCAGTCCTTCAGCGGATAGGGCCTACGAGCAGTACTTC.

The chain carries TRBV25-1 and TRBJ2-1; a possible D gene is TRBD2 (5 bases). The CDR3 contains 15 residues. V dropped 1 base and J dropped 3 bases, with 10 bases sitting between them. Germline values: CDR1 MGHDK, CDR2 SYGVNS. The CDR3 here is CASSEWAGDYNEQFF. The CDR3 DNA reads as TGTGCCAGCAGTGAATGGGCCGGGGACTACAATGAGCAGTTCTTC.

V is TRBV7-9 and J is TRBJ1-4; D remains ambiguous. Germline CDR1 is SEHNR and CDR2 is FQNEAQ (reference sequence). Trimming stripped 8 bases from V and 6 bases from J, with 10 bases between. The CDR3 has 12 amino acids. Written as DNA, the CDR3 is TGTGCCAGCCAACTCCGGGATGAAAAACTGTTTTTT. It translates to CASQLRDEKLFF.